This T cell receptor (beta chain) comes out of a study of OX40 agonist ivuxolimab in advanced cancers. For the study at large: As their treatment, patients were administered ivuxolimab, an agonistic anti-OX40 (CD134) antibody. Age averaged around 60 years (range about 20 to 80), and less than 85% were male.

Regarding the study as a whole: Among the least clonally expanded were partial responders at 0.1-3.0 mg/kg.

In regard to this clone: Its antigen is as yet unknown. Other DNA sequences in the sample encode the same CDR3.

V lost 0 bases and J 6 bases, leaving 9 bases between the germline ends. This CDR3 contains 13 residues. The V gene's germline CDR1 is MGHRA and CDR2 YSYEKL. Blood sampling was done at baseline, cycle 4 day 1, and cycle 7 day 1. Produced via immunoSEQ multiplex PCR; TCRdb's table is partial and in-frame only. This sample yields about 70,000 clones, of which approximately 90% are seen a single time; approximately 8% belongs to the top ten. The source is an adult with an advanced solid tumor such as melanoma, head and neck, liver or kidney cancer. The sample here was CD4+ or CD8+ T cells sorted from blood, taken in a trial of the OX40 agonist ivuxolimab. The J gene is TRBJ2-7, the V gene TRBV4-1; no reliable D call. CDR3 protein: CASSQDPLGEQYF. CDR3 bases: TGCGCCAGCAGCCAAGATCCATTAGGCGAGCAGTACTTC.